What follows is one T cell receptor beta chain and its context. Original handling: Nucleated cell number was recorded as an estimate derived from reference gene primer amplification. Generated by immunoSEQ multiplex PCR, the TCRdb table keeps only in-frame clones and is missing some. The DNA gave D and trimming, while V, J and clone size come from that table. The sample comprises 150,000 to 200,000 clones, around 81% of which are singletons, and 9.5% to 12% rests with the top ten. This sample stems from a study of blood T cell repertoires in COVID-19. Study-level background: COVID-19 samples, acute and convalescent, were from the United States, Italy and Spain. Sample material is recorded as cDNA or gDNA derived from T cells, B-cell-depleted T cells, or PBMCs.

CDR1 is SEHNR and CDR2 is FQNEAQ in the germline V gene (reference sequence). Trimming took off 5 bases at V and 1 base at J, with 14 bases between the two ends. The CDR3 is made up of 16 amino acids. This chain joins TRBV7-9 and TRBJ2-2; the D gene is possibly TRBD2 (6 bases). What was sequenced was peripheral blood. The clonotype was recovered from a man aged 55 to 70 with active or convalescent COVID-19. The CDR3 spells CASSGGRGRNTGELFF. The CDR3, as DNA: TGTGCCAGCAGCGGAGGGCGGGGTCGGAACACCGGGGAGCTGTTTTTT.